This T cell receptor (beta chain) is drawn from a study of vaccination and CD4 T cells after COVID-19. The CDR3 has 12 residues. Germline CDR1 reads MNHNS; CDR2 reads SASEGT. The V gene lost 7 bases and the J gene lost 8 bases, with 11 bases spanning the gap. With respect to this clonotype: No antigen is known for it.

Cultured CD4+ T-cell DNA underwent Oncomine TCR Beta short-read sequencing. TCRdb recomputed calls from the PCR reads with MiXCR, one row per CDR3 protein. The top ten clones hold around 13% of a sample with 10,000 to 15,000 distinct CDR3 sequences, 45% to 55% of them seen once. Treatment of the sample: roughly ten-day PBMC culture with coronavirus spike peptide pools or control peptides (ViraFEST assay). The source is a human donor who had recovered from COVID-19. V usage is TRBV6-1 and J usage is TRBJ1-4; D remains ambiguous. The sample taken for sequencing was CD4+ T cells from blood, cultured in vitro. DNA for the CDR3: TGTGCCAGCACCCTGAGGTGGGAAAAACTGTTTTTT. Its protein product is CASTLRWEKLFF.